The T cell receptor (beta chain) described here comes from a study of cytomegalovirus exposure and HLA in healthy donors. Findings and caveats of the study: Reports credit the classifier with highly specific, highly sensitive diagnosis of cytomegalovirus status. Later, an analysis found that TCR clusters from the first cohort tended to co-occur in the roughly 110 validation repertoires.

As to this clone: Its matching antigen is unknown. Additional DNA sequences in this sample encode the identical CDR3.

Assay used: immunoSEQ multiplex PCR; TCRdb lists only in-frame clones, some missing. Among around 400,000 clones listed, roughly 85% were seen once. Germline CDR1 MGHRA, CDR2 YSYEKL. The CDR3 has 15 amino acids. Trimming removed 1 base from V and 0 bases from J, with 8 bases in between. This chain joins TRBV4-1 and TRBJ2-3; D not resolved. The source of this sequence is a woman under 30 in good health and CMV-seronegative. Sequencing was done on a sample of PBMCs. The CDR3 bases are TGCGCCAGCAGCCAAGGACGCAGGAGCACAGATACGCAGTATTTT. Amino acid sequence: CASSQGRRSTDTQYF.